Listed here are 13 T cell receptor beta chains from one sample, sequenced in a study of CD8+ T cells in alopecia areata. Indicated treatment: oral pan-JAK inhibitor, 5-10 mg twice daily. cDNA serving as the sequencing template came from extracted, reverse transcribed RNA. Data came from immunoSEQ multiplex PCR; TCRdb stores just in-frame clones and leaves some out. This sample yields 150,000 to 200,000 clones, of which 60% are seen a single time; 1% belongs to the top ten. The source was CD4+ T cells sorted from blood, collected at week 24, from a patient treated with tofacitinib. These receptors originate from a human donor with alopecia areata.

This clone was observed once. The gene calls are TRBV29-1 and TRBJ1-2; the D gene is possibly TRBD1 (5 bases). Germline CDR1 is SQVTM and CDR2 is ANQGSEA. This CDR3 contains 14 residues. V gave up 4 bases and J gave up 7 bases, with 19 bases separating them. Written as DNA, the CDR3 is TGCAGCGTTGGTGGATTAGCAGGGAGAAGTGGCTACACCTTC. Amino acids: CSVGGLAGRSGYTF.

This clone showed up just a few times. The sample carries other DNA sequences with the same CDR3. This chain connects TRBV29-1 to TRBJ1-1; no firm D call. Trimming removed 2 bases at V and 0 bases at J, with 7 bases between. CDR3 length equals 13 residues. Germline lookup yields CDR1 SQVTM and CDR2 ANQGSEA. CDR3 protein: CSVERQLNTEAFF. The DNA of the CDR3 is TGCAGCGTTGAACGTCAGCTGAACACTGAAGCTTTCTTT.

The chain carries TRBV7-6 and TRBJ1-5, with 7 bases that match TRBD1. Germline V gives CDR1 SGHVS, CDR2 FNYEAQ. The J segment lost 0 bases and the V segment lost 4 bases, leaving 12 bases of the junction unmatched. The CDR3 contains 18 residues. The CDR3 nucleotides read TGTGCCAGCAGCTCAATGACAGGGAGTTGGGATAGCAATCAGCCCCAGCATTTT. This translates into CASSSMTGSWDSNQPQHF.

This rearrangement joins TRBV29-1 to TRBJ1-2; no definite D call. The CDR3 has 8 residues. Trimming pared 4 bases from V and 8 bases from J, leaving 2 bases between. Germline CDR1 and CDR2: SQVTM and ANQGSEA. Here the CDR3 DNA reads TGCAGCGTTGGGGGCTACACCTTC. Protein: CSVGGYTF.

The V call is TRBV25-1, the J call TRBJ1-3; D call uncertain. Germline V gene data show CDR1 as MGHDK and CDR2 as SYGVNS. The CDR3 spans 13 residues. Trimming shortened V by 1 base and J by 3 bases, and 4 bases separated the two germline ends. The CDR3 is CASSEFGGNTIYF. The CDR3 DNA reads TGTGCCAGCAGTGAATTTGGTGGAAACACCATATATTTT. The variable domain in full, completed from reference TRBV25-1 and TRBJ1-3, reads EADIYQTPRYLVIGTGKKITLECSQTMGHDKMYWYQQDPGMELHLIHYSYGVNSTEKGDLSSESTVSRIRTEHFPLTLESARPSHTSQYLCASSEFGGNTIYFGEGSWLTVV.

This clone was detected many times. The chain carries TRBV7-8 and TRBJ2-3, with TRBD2 identical over 10 bases. The CDR3 totals 16 residues. V was pared by 1 base and J by 5 bases, with 6 bases of the junction left unmatched. CDR1 is SGHVS and CDR2 is FQNEAQ in the germline V gene. The CDR3 DNA is TGTGCCAGCAGCTTAGGTGGAGCGGGGGGGCGAGATACGCAGTATTTT. As protein: CASSLGGAGGRDTQYF. Variable domain in full (rest from reference TRBV7-8 and TRBJ2-3): GAGVSQSPRYKVAKRGQDVALRCDPISGHVSLFWYQQALGQGPEFLTYFQNEAQLDKSGLPSDRFFAERPEGSVSTLKIQRTQQEDSAVYLCASSLGGAGGRDTQYFGPGTRLTVL.

This chain uses TRBV7-3 with TRBJ1-2, with 9 bases that match TRBD1. The germline V gene has CDR1 SGHTA and CDR2 FQGTGA. The V and J ends lost 4 bases and 8 bases, in that order; junction bases with no gene match: 5. CDR3 length: 13 amino acids. The CDR3 coding sequence is TGTGCCAGCAGCTCCTCGGGACAGGGAGGCTACACCTTC. Protein: CASSSSGQGGYTF.

The chain uses TRBV29-1 and TRBJ2-7, with D possibly being TRBD1 or TRBD2 (5 bases each). Trimming took 4 bases from V and 2 from J, leaving 12 bases between them. CDR3 length: 13 amino acids. Germline V gene data show CDR1 as SQVTM and CDR2 as ANQGSEA. CDR3 nucleotide sequence: TGCAGCGTTGTTCGGGACGGAACCTACGAGCAGTACTTC. Protein: CSVVRDGTYEQYF.

DNA of the CDR3: TGTGCCAGCAGCCAGGGGGCGAAGACCCAGTACTTC. Encoded protein: CASSQGAKTQYF. The genes are TRBV6-5 and TRBJ2-5, with 8 bases aligning to TRBD1. The CDR3 sequence is 12 residues long. Per germline, CDR1 MNHEY and CDR2 SVGAGI. J was trimmed by 6 bases and V by 6 bases; bases with no gene match: 3.

CDR3 residues: CASSLLRDRARDTQYF. In nucleotides, the CDR3 is TGTGCCAGCAGCTTGTTGCGGGACAGGGCTAGAGATACGCAGTATTTT. The chain employs TRBV5-6 and TRBJ2-3; 9 positions agree with TRBD1. The CDR3 is made up of 16 amino acids. Germline V gene lookup returns CDR1 SGHDT and CDR2 YYEEEE. V shed 1 base and J 5 bases; nucleotides not matched to a gene: 8.

The chain recombines TRBV5-6 with TRBJ1-6; D not resolved. Per germline, CDR1 SGHDT and CDR2 YYEEEE. The CDR3 loop spans 14 amino acids. V was cut by 0 bases and J by 8 bases, with 9 bases left in between. CDR3 residues: CASSLARRDSPLHF. DNA of the CDR3: TGTGCCAGCAGCTTGGCTCGGCGGGATTCACCCCTCCACTTT.

The chain carries TRBV2 and TRBJ2-5; 7 positions match TRBD2. V lost 6 bases, J lost 3 bases, and 4 bases stayed unmatched. The germline CDR1 and CDR2 sequences are SNHLY and FYNNEI. CDR3 length: 13 residues. In DNA, the CDR3 is TGTGCCAGCAGAAGTGGGGGGGAAGAGACCCAGTACTTC. The encoded protein is CASRSGGEETQYF. Supplemented by reference TRBV2 and TRBJ2-5, the full variable domain reads EPEVTQTPSHQVTQMGQEVILRCVPISNHLYFYWYRQILGQKVEFLVSFYNNEISEKSEIFDDQFSVERPDGSNFTLKIRSTKLEDSAMYFCASRSGGEETQYFGPGTRLLVL.

The rearrangement uses TRBV25-1 and TRBJ1-5; tentatively, D is TRBD1 (5 bases). Germline assignment: CDR1 MGHDK and CDR2 SYGVNS. V lost 4 bases and J lost 6, with 10 bases in between. This CDR3 has 13 residues. CDR3 sequence reads: CASSVGVSQPQHF. DNA for the CDR3: TGTGCCAGCAGTGTGGGGGTAAGTCAGCCCCAGCATTTT.